The subject of this entry is one T cell receptor (beta chain). These data originate in a study of CD8 T cells in Susac syndrome. Blood CD8+ and CD4+ T cells underwent high-throughput TCR beta sequencing. Matching for age and sex applied to the controls, who were healthy donors. TEMRA cells underwent FACS enrichment and CD8+ and CD4+ T cells underwent negative isolation. With random hexamers, reverse transcription was performed on 0.5 to 1 ug of RNA. Amplification of TCR beta CDR3 spanned 54 Vbeta and 13 Jbeta via immunoSEQ multiplex PCR. TCRdb analysed the immunoSEQ multiplex PCR reads with MiXCR anew, one entry per CDR3 protein. The table records more than 150,000 distinct CDR3 sequences, around 92% of them present only once. The V end lost 7 bases, the J end lost 2 bases, and 12 bases lay between the germline ends. The CDR3 is 13 residues long. Germline CDR1 is MDHEN and CDR2 is SYDVKM.

Sequenced: CD4+ T cells from PBMCs. V usage is TRBV28 and J usage is TRBJ2-7; maybe TRBD1 (6 bases). The receptor was isolated from a human donor in good health. CDR3 region: CASTLQGPYEQYF. CDR3 DNA: TGTGCCAGCACCCTCCAGGGGCCCTACGAGCAGTACTTC.